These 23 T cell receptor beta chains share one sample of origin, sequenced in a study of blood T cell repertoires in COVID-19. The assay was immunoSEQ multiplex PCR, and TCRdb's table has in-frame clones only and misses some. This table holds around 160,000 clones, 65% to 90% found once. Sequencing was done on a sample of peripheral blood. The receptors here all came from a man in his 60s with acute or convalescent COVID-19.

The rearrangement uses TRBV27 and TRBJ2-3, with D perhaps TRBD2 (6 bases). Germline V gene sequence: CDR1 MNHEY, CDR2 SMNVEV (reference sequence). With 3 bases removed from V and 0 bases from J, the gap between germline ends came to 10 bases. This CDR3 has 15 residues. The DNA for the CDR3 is TGTGCCAGCAGTTTTACCGCGGGAAGCACAGATACGCAGTATTTT. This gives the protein CASSFTAGSTDTQYF.

CDR3 in DNA: TGTGCCAGCAGCTTCGTTAGGCGGCCGCAAGAGACCCAGTACTTC. Residues: CASSFVRRPQETQYF. The genes are TRBV5-5 and TRBJ2-5; no definite D call. V was trimmed by 2 bases and J by 2 bases, leaving 13 bases between them. CDR3 length equals 15 residues. The germline V gene encodes CDR1 SGHKS and CDR2 YYEKEE (reference sequence).

In DNA form, the CDR3 reads TGTGCCAGCAGCAGAACAGGGTCTGAAGCTTTCTTT. Protein sequence: CASSRTGSEAFF. This chain links TRBV9 with TRBJ1-1; D possibly corresponds to TRBD1 (6 bases). Trimming pared 4 bases from V and 6 bases from J, leaving 10 bases between. The CDR3 length is 12 residues. The germline V gene has CDR1 SGDLS and CDR2 YYNGEE.

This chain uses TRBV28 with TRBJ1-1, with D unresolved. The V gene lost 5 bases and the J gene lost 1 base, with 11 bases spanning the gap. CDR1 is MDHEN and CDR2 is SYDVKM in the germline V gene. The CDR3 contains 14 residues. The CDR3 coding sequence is TGTGCCAGCAGTCCGAGACTCGCGAACACTGAAGCTTTCTTT. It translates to CASSPRLANTEAFF.

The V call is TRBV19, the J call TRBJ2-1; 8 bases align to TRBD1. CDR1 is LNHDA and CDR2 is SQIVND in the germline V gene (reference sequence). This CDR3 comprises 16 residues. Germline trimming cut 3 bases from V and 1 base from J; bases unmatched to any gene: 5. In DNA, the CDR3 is TGTGCCAGTAGTATCAAAGGGACAGGTTCCTACAATGAGCAGTTCTTC. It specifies CASSIKGTGSYNEQFF.

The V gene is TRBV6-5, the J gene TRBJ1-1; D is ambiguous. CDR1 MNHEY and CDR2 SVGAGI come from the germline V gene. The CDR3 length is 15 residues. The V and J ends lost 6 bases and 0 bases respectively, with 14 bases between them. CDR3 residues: CASSAHWALNTEAFF. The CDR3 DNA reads TGTGCCAGCAGCGCTCATTGGGCATTGAACACTGAAGCTTTCTTT.

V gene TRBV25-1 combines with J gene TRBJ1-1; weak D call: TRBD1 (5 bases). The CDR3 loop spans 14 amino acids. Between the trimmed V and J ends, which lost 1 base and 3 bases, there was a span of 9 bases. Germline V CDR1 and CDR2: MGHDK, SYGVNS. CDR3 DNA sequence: TGTGCCAGCAGTGAATGGGGGGAGTACACTGAAGCTTTCTTT. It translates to CASSEWGEYTEAFF.

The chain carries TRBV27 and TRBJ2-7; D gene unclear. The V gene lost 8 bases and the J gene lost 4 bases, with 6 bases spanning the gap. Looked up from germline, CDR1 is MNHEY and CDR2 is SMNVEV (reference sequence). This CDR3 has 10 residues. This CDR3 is CASGRYEQYF. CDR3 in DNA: TGTGCCAGCGGGCGATACGAGCAGTACTTC.

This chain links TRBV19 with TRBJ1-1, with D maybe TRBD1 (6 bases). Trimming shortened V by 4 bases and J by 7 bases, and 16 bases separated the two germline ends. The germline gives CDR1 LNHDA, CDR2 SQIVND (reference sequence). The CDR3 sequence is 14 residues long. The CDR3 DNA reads TGTGCCAGTAGTAAGGGCCACCCGACAGGTGAAGCTTTCTTT. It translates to CASSKGHPTGEAFF.

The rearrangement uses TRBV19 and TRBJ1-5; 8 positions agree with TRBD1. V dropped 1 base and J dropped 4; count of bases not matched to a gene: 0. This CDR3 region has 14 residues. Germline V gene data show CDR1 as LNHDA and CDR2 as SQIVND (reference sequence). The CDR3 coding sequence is TGTGCCAGTAGTATAGGGACAGGGAATCAGCCCCAGCATTTT. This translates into CASSIGTGNQPQHF. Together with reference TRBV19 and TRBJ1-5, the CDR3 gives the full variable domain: DGGITQSPKYLFRKEGQNVTLSCEQNLNHDAMYWYRQDPGQGLRLIYYSQIVNDFQKGDIAEGYSVSREKKESFPLTVTSAQKNPTAFYLCASSIGTGNQPQHFGDGTRLSIL.

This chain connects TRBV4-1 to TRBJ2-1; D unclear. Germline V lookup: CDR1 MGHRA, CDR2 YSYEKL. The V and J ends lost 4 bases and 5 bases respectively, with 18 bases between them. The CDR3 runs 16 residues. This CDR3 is CASSPPSLVLNNEQFF. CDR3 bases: TGCGCCAGCAGCCCCCCGTCCCTAGTCTTGAACAATGAGCAGTTCTTC.

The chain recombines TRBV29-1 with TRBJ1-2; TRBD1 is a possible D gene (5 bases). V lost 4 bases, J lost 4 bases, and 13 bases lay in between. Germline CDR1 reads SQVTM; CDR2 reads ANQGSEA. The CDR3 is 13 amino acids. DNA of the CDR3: TGCAGCGTTGGTGAAAGGGGAGGCTATGGCTACACCTTC. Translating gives CSVGERGGYGYTF. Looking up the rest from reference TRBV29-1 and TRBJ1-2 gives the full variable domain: SAVISQKPSRDICQRGTSLTIQCQVDSQVTMMFWYRQQPGQSLTLIATANQGSEATYESGFVIDKFPISRPNLTFSTLTVSNMSPEDSSIYLCSVGERGGYGYTFGSGTRLTVV.

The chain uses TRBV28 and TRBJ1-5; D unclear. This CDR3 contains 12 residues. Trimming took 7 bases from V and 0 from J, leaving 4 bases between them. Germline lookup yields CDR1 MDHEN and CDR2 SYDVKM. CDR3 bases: TGTGCCAGCATCGGTAGCAATCAGCCCCAGCATTTT. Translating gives CASIGSNQPQHF. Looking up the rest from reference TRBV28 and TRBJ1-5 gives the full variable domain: DVKVTQSSRYLVKRTGEKVFLECVQDMDHENMFWYRQDPGLGLRLIYFSYDVKMKEKGDIPEGYSVSREKKERFSLILESASTNQTSMYLCASIGSNQPQHFGDGTRLSIL.

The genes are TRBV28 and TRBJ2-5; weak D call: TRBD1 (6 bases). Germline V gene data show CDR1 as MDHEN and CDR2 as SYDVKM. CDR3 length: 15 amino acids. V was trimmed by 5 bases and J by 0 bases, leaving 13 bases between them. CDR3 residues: CASSPTDRDQETQYF. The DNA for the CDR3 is TGTGCCAGCAGTCCTACGGACAGAGACCAAGAGACCCAGTACTTC.

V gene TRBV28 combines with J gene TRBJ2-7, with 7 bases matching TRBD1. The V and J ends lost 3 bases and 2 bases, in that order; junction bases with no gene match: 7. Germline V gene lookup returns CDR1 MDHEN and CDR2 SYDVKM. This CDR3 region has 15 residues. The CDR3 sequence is CASSFRQGTAYEQYF. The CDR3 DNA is TGTGCCAGCAGTTTTCGACAGGGCACAGCCTACGAGCAGTACTTC.

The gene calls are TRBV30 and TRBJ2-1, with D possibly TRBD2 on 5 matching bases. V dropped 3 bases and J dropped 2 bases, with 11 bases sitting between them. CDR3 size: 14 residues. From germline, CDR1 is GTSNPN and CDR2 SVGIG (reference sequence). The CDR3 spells CAWRASGTYNEQFF. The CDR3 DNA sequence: TGTGCCTGGAGGGCGAGCGGAACCTACAATGAGCAGTTCTTC.

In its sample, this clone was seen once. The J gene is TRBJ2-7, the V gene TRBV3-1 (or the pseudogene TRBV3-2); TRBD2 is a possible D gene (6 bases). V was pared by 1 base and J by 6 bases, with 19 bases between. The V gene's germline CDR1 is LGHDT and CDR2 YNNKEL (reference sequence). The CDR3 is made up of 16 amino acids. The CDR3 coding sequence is TGTGCCAGCAGCCAAGGAAGACCAGGATGGGGGGTCGAGCAGTACTTC. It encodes CASSQGRPGWGVEQYF.

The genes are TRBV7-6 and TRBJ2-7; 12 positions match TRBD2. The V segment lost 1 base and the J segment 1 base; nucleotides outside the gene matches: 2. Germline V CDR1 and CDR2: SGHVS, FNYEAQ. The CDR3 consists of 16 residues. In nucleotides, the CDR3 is TGTGCCAGCAGCTTAGGGACTAGCGGGAAGTCCTACGAGCAGTACTTC. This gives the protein CASSLGTSGKSYEQYF.

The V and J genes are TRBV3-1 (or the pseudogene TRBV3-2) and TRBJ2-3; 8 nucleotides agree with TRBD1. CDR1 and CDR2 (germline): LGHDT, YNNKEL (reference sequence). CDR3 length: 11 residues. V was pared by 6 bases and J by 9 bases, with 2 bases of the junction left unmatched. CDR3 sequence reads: CASRTGATQYF. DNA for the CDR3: TGTGCCAGCAGGACAGGGGCCACGCAGTATTTT.

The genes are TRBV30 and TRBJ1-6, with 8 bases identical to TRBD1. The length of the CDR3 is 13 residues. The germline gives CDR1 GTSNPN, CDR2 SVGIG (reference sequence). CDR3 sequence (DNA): TGTGCTTCGACAGGGGATGGGGATTCACCCCTCCACTTT. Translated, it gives CASTGDGDSPLHF.

CDR3 nucleotides: TGCGCCAGCAGCAACACAGGCGGGGGACACGAGCAGTACTTC. Encoded protein: CASSNTGGGHEQYF. The chain uses TRBV5-1 and TRBJ2-7; the match to TRBD2 covers 7 bases. Germline lookup yields CDR1 SGHRS and CDR2 YFSETQ. CDR3 length equals 14 residues. V gave up 4 bases and J gave up 5 bases; unmatched junction bases: 9.

The DNA of the CDR3 is TGCGCCAGCAGCCACGGGTTGATCGGGACTGAAGCTTTCTTT. It encodes CASSHGLIGTEAFF. The genes are TRBV5-1 and TRBJ1-1; D unresolved. This CDR3 region has 14 residues. Germline loops: CDR1 SGHRS, CDR2 YFSETQ. The V end was cut by 4 bases, the J end by 5 bases, with 15 bases between.

The CDR3, as DNA: TGTGCCAGCAGTTCCAGCGGGATAAGCACAGATACGCAGTATTTT. It is translated as CASSSSGISTDTQYF. This chain uses TRBV28 with TRBJ2-3, with TRBD2 identical over 7 bases. CDR1 and CDR2 (germline): MDHEN, SYDVKM. The CDR3 is 15 amino acids. The V segment lost 4 bases and the J segment 0 bases; nucleotides outside the gene matches: 4.